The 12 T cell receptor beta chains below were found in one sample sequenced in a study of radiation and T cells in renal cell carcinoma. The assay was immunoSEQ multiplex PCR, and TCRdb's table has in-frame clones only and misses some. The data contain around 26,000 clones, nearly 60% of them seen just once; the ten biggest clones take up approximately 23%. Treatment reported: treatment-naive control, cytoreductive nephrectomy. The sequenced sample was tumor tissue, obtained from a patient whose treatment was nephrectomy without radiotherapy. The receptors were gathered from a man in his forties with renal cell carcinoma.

The chain's CDR3 is CASSLGFGRADEQYF. CDR3 sequence (DNA): TGTGCCAGCAGCTTAGGGTTCGGGAGGGCCGACGAGCAGTACTTC. This sequence joins TRBV11-2 and TRBJ2-7; the match to TRBD2 covers 8 bases. Germline-derived CDR1 and CDR2 are SGHAT and FQNNGV. The CDR3 is 15 amino acids. J gave up 5 bases and V 1 base, and 7 bases lay outside the gene matches.

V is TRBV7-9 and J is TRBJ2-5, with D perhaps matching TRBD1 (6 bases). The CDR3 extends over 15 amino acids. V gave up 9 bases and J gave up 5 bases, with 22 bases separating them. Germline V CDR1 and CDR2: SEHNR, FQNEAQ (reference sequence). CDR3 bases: TGTGCCAGGGGGACAAGGAAGGTGAGGACGGAGACCCAGTACTTC. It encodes CARGTRKVRTETQYF.

CDR3 amino acids: CASSASTRGYSNQPQHF. As DNA, the CDR3 is TGTGCCAGCAGCGCCTCAACGCGGGGTTATAGCAATCAGCCCCAGCATTTT. The rearrangement uses TRBV9 and TRBJ1-5; D unclear. Per the germline V gene, CDR1 is SGDLS and CDR2 is YYNGEE. Between the trimmed V and J ends, which lost 3 bases and 0 bases, there was a span of 16 bases. The CDR3 length is 17 residues.

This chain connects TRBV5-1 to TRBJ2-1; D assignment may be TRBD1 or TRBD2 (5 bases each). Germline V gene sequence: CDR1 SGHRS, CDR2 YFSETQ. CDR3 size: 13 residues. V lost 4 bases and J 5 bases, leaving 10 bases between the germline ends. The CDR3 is CASSPGPNNEQFF. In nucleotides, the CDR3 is TGCGCCAGCAGCCCGGGACCGAACAATGAGCAGTTCTTC.

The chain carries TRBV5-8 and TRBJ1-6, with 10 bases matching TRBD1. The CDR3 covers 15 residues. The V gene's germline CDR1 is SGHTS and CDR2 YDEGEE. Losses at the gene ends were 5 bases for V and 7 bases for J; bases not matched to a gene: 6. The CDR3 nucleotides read TGTGCCAGCAGATATCCGGACAGGGGGAATTCACCCCTCCACTTT. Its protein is CASRYPDRGNSPLHF.

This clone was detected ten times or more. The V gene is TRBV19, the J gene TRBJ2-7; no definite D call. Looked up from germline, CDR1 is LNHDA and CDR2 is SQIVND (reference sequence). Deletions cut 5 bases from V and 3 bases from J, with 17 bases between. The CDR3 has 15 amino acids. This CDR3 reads CASSFEASANYEQYF. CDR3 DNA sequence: TGTGCCAGTAGTTTTGAGGCCTCAGCAAACTACGAGCAGTACTTC.

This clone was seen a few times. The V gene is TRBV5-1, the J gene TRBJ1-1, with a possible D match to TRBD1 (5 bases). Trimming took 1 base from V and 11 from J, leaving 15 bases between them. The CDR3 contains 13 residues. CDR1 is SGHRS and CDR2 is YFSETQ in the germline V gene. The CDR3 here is CASSLPSPGQAFF. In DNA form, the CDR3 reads TGCGCCAGCAGCTTGCCCTCCCCAGGGCAGGCTTTCTTT.

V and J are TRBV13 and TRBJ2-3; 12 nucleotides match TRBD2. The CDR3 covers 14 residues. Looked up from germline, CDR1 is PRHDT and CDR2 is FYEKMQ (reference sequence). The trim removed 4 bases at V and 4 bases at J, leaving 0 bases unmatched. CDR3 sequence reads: CASSSSGRADTQYF. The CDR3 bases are TGTGCCAGCAGCTCTAGCGGGAGGGCAGATACGCAGTATTTT.

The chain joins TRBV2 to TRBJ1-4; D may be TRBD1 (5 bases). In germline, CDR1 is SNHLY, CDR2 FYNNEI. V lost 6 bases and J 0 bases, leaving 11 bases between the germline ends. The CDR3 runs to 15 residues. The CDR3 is CASSADTSTNEKLFF. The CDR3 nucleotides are TGTGCCAGCAGCGCGGACACCTCAACTAATGAAAAACTGTTTTTT.

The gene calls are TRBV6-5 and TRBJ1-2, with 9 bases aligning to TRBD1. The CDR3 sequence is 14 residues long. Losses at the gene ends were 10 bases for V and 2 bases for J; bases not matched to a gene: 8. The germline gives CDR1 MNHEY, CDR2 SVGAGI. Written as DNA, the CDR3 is TGTGCCATCCTCCCGGGACAGGGAAACTATGGCTACACCTTC. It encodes CAILPGQGNYGYTF.

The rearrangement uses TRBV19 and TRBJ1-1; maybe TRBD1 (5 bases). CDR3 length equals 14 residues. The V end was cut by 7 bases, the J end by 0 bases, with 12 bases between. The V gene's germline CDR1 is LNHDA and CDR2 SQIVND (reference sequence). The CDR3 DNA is TGTGCCAGTATCGCGACAGCGTTGAACACTGAAGCTTTCTTT. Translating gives CASIATALNTEAFF.

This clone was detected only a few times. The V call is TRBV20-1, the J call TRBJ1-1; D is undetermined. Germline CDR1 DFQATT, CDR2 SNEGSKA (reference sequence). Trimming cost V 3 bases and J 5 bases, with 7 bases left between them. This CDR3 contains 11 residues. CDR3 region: CSARPGTEAFF. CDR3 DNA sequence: TGCAGTGCTAGGCCGGGAACTGAAGCTTTCTTT.